Listed here is a single TCR beta chain. The entry originates in a study of blood T cell repertoires in COVID-19. Overall study context: The origin of the acute and convalescent COVID-19 samples was the United States, Italy and Spain. Sample material is recorded as cDNA or gDNA derived from T cells, B-cell-depleted T cells, or PBMCs.

In the study's own analysis: Cell counts per sample came from amplifying reference gene primers. Produced via immunoSEQ multiplex PCR; TCRdb's table is partial and in-frame only. V, J and clone size reflect that table, while D and trimming were determined from the DNA. The sample contains over 75,000 clones, about 78% of which appear only once. CDR1 is MNHEY and CDR2 is SVGAGI in the germline V gene. With 4 bases clipped from V and 1 base from J, the junction kept 3 bases outside the gene matches. The CDR3 contains 15 residues. The V and J genes are TRBV6-5 and TRBJ2-5, with 10 bases matching TRBD1. The source material was peripheral blood. The receptor's source is a human donor in a cohort sampled during active COVID-19. The DNA for the CDR3 is TGTGCCAGCAGTTCGTGGACAGGGGGCCAAGAGACCCAGTACTTC. Translating it yields CASSSWTGGQETQYF.